These 23 T cell receptor beta chains were sequenced from one sample in a study of T cell clones after liver transplantation. Generated by immunoSEQ multiplex PCR, the TCRdb table keeps only in-frame clones and is missing some. The table lists 98,000 or so clones, 82% of them singletons. Sequenced here: CD4+ T cells from blood, sampled before liver transplant. The receptors here all came from a human donor who received a liver transplant.

V is TRBV7-6 and J is TRBJ2-2; possible D gene TRBD1, 6 bases. The CDR3 length is 14 residues. The ends were cut back, 5 bases at V and 7 bases at J, with 14 bases in the middle. CDR1 and CDR2 (germline): SGHVS, FNYEAQ. In DNA, the CDR3 is TGTGCCAGCAGCAAACAGGGATCAGGCGGGGAGCTGTTTTTT. Protein sequence: CASSKQGSGGELFF.

The chain is built from TRBV6-4 and TRBJ2-6, with 7 bases that match TRBD1. The J segment lost 1 base and the V segment lost 5 bases, leaving 2 bases of the junction unmatched. CDR3 length: 15 amino acids. CDR1 MRHNA and CDR2 SNTAGT come from the germline V gene. CDR3: CASSQQGSGANVLTF. CDR3 nucleotide sequence: TGTGCCAGCAGTCAACAGGGGTCTGGGGCCAACGTCCTGACTTTC.

The chain couples TRBV27 to TRBJ2-6, with TRBD1 matching 7 bases. The germline gives CDR1 MNHEY, CDR2 SMNVEV (reference sequence). The CDR3 has 18 amino acids. J lost 0 bases, V lost 2 bases, and 7 bases had no gene match. CDR3 residues: CASSLRQGIISGANVLTF. For the CDR3, the DNA is TGTGCCAGCAGTTTACGACAGGGTATTATCTCTGGGGCCAACGTCCTGACTTTC.

The V call is TRBV7-9, the J call TRBJ1-5; 7 bases match TRBD1. V lost 6 bases, J lost 2 bases, and 10 bases stayed unmatched. Germline V gene data show CDR1 as SEHNR and CDR2 as FQNEAQ (reference sequence). The CDR3 is 16 residues long. In DNA form, the CDR3 reads TGTGCCAGCAGTCCGGGCCCCAGGGGGGGCAATCAGCCCCAGCATTTT. This codes for CASSPGPRGGNQPQHF.

This chain links TRBV19 with TRBJ1-2; a weak D match, TRBD1 (5 bases). CDR3 length: 12 residues. Germline values: CDR1 LNHDA, CDR2 SQIVND (reference sequence). Trimming took 6 bases from V and 10 from J, leaving 15 bases between them. Written as DNA, the CDR3 is TGTGCCAGTAGCCTGGGACGGAGGTACTACACCTTC. Encoded protein: CASSLGRRYYTF. The full variable domain, rest sourced from reference TRBV19 and TRBJ1-2, is DGGITQSPKYLFRKEGQNVTLSCEQNLNHDAMYWYRQDPGQGLRLIYYSQIVNDFQKGDIAEGYSVSREKKESFPLTVTSAQKNPTAFYLCASSLGRRYYTFGSGTRLTVV.

This clone showed up just once. The chain has TRBV6-1 and TRBJ1-2; 9 bases line up with TRBD1. V lost 3 bases to trimming and J lost 7 bases; unmatched junction nucleotides: 6. From germline, CDR1 is MNHNS and CDR2 SASEGT. There are 14 residues in the CDR3. The CDR3 DNA reads TGTGCCAGCAGTGACCTACAGGGGGCGGGTGGCTACACCTTC. Protein: CASSDLQGAGGYTF.

The CDR3 DNA is TGCGCCAGCAGCCAAGAACCCAGCGTTGGCTCCTACGAGCAGTACTTC. This gives the protein CASSQEPSVGSYEQYF. The chain links TRBV4-1 to TRBJ2-7; D is undetermined. V shed 0 bases and J shed 0 bases, with 12 bases lying between them. The CDR3 has 16 amino acids. Germline CDR1 MGHRA, CDR2 YSYEKL.

This chain connects TRBV7-3 to TRBJ2-3; D unclear. Trimming removed 1 base from V and 0 bases from J, with 5 bases in between. CDR1 is SGHTA and CDR2 is FQGTGA in the germline V gene. This CDR3 contains 14 residues. CDR3 loop: CASSLIGSTDTQYF. The CDR3 DNA sequence: TGTGCCAGCAGCTTAATCGGGAGCACAGATACGCAGTATTTT.

The genes are TRBV25-1 and TRBJ1-3; 8 nucleotides align to TRBD1. The germline gives CDR1 MGHDK, CDR2 SYGVNS. The V segment lost 2 bases and the J segment 0 bases; nucleotides outside the gene matches: 3. The length of the CDR3 is 16 residues. Here the CDR3 DNA reads TGTGCCAGCAGTGAACGGACAGGGCTCTCTGGAAACACCATATATTTT. Protein sequence: CASSERTGLSGNTIYF.

This clone has more than one count but fewer than ten. The chain joins TRBV5-1 to TRBJ2-1, with D maybe TRBD2 (6 bases). Germline V gene lookup returns CDR1 SGHRS and CDR2 YFSETQ. This CDR3 is built from 12 residues. V was cut by 3 bases and J by 8 bases, with 9 bases left in between. This CDR3 reads CASSWGVDEQFF. DNA for the CDR3: TGCGCCAGCAGCTGGGGGGTGGATGAGCAGTTCTTC.

The chain joins TRBV30 to TRBJ1-4; D is uncertain. Germline V gene lookup returns CDR1 GTSNPN and CDR2 SVGIG (reference sequence). V lost 3 bases, J lost 11 bases, and 16 bases lay in between. The CDR3 covers 13 residues. The CDR3 sequence: CAWSKGGVGKLFF. In DNA form, the CDR3 reads TGTGCCTGGAGCAAAGGCGGGGTTGGGAAACTGTTTTTT. The whole variable domain, remainder taken from reference TRBV30 and TRBJ1-4, is SQTIHQWPATLVQPVGSPLSLECTVEGTSNPNLYWYRQAAGRGLQLLFYSVGIGQISSEVPQNLSASRPQDRQFILSSKKLLLSDSGFYLCAWSKGGVGKLFFGSGTQLSVL.

This clone has a handful of counts. The chain employs TRBV6-5 and TRBJ2-2; a possible D gene is TRBD1 (6 bases). Trimming removed 4 bases at V and 4 bases at J, with 16 bases between. This CDR3 region has 16 residues. Per germline, CDR1 MNHEY and CDR2 SVGAGI. The CDR3 here is CASSSKGVSGTGELFF. The CDR3, as DNA: TGTGCCAGCAGTTCTAAGGGGGTGTCGGGCACCGGGGAGCTGTTTTTT.

This chain uses TRBV6-1 with TRBJ1-3, with 7 bases matching TRBD1. Germline V CDR1 and CDR2: MNHNS, SASEGT. The CDR3 is 13 residues long. Germline trimming cut 6 bases from V and 4 bases from J; bases unmatched to any gene: 3. CDR3 DNA: TGTGCCAGCAGCGACAGGGTGGGAAACACCATATATTTT. Its protein product is CASSDRVGNTIYF.

The rearrangement uses TRBV18 and TRBJ2-1; 8 bases agree with TRBD2. CDR3 length: 19 amino acids. CDR1 is KGHSH and CDR2 is LQKENI in the germline V gene. The V gene end was trimmed by 3 bases and the J gene end by 0 bases; junction bases not matched to a gene: 13. CDR3: CASSPQGTAGGGSYNEQFF. CDR3 in DNA: TGTGCCAGCTCACCGCAAGGGACGGCGGGGGGAGGCTCCTACAATGAGCAGTTCTTC. Full variable domain (missing parts from reference TRBV18 and TRBJ2-1): NAGVMQNPRHLVRRRGQEARLRCSPMKGHSHVYWYRQLPEEGLKFMVYLQKENIIDESGMPKERFSAEFPKEGPSILRIQQVVRGDSAAYFCASSPQGTAGGGSYNEQFFGPGTRLTVL.

The CDR3 coding sequence is TGCGCCAGCAGCTCCCCGGGGCTCGGCATGAACACTGAAGCTTTCTTT. It yields the protein CASSSPGLGMNTEAFF. The chain links TRBV5-1 to TRBJ1-1; D might be TRBD1 (5 bases). The CDR3 has 16 amino acids. The germline CDR1 and CDR2 sequences are SGHRS and YFSETQ. The V and J ends lost 3 bases and 0 bases respectively, with 15 bases between them.

This chain joins TRBV19 and TRBJ2-1; 8 bases are shared with TRBD2. CDR3 length: 18 amino acids. The V gene end was trimmed by 7 bases and the J gene end by 4 bases; junction bases not matched to a gene: 18. CDR1 is LNHDA, CDR2 SQIVND, per germline (reference sequence). CDR3 sequence reads: CASKRTLALLADYNEQFF. CDR3 DNA: TGTGCCAGTAAAAGGACGTTGGCATTACTAGCGGATTACAATGAGCAGTTCTTC. Full variable domain (missing parts from reference TRBV19 and TRBJ2-1): DGGITQSPKYLFRKEGQNVTLSCEQNLNHDAMYWYRQDPGQGLRLIYYSQIVNDFQKGDIAEGYSVSREKKESFPLTVTSAQKNPTAFYLCASKRTLALLADYNEQFFGPGTRLTVL.

The V call is TRBV6-1, the J call TRBJ1-2, with a tentative D call TRBD1 (6 bases). Germline CDR1 and CDR2: MNHNS and SASEGT. V was pared by 4 bases and J by 4 bases, with 19 bases between. CDR3 length: 16 amino acids. CDR3 coding DNA: TGTGCCAGCAGTGGGCGAGGTGCAGGGGAGACCTATGGCTACACCTTC. Translated: CASSGRGAGETYGYTF.

The V call is TRBV6-5, the J call TRBJ1-1; D call uncertain. The CDR3 has 14 amino acids. V was cut by 0 bases and J by 6 bases, with 11 bases left in between. Germline V gives CDR1 MNHEY, CDR2 SVGAGI. The CDR3 protein is CASSYSKLIAEAFF. The DNA for the CDR3 is TGTGCCAGCAGTTACTCCAAACTTATCGCTGAAGCTTTCTTT.

The J gene is TRBJ2-5, the V gene TRBV7-8; 10 nucleotides align to TRBD1. The CDR3 length is 14 residues. Germline V gene data show CDR1 as SGHVS and CDR2 as FQNEAQ. V gave up 1 base and J gave up 7 bases; unmatched junction bases: 3. This chain's CDR3 is CASSLVRTGGTQYF. The CDR3 region has the DNA TGTGCCAGCAGCTTAGTAAGGACAGGGGGGACCCAGTACTTC.

V is TRBV9 and J is TRBJ2-7; D unclear. The germline CDR1 and CDR2 sequences are SGDLS and YYNGEE. The CDR3 has 12 amino acids. V was trimmed by 3 bases and J by 0 bases, leaving 4 bases between them. In DNA form, the CDR3 reads TGTGCCAGCAGCGCCAGCTCCTACGAGCAGTACTTC. It translates to CASSASSYEQYF. The full variable domain, its missing parts supplied by reference TRBV9 and TRBJ2-7, is DSGVTQTPKHLITATGQRVTLRCSPRSGDLSVYWYQQSLDQGLQFLIQYYNGEERAKGNILERFSAQQFPDLHSELNLSSLELGDSALYFCASSASSYEQYFGPGTRLTVT.

This clone was counted a single time. V and J are TRBV7-7 and TRBJ2-5, with 11 bases matching TRBD2. Unmatched junction bases numbered 9, after V lost 1 base and J lost 5 bases. Germline CDR1 is SSHAT and CDR2 is FNYEAQ (reference sequence). The CDR3 extends over 17 amino acids. The CDR3 DNA sequence: TGTGCCAGCAGCTTAGGAGGGTCTAGCGGGGGGCGGGAGACCCAGTACTTC. Amino acid sequence: CASSLGGSSGGRETQYF.

This clone was observed a single time. This chain joins TRBV10-3 and TRBJ1-1, with D possibly being TRBD1 (5 bases). Per the germline V gene, CDR1 is ENHRY and CDR2 is SYGVKD. CDR3 length: 14 amino acids. V was clipped by 1 base and J by 0 bases, with 6 bases between them. The CDR3 loop is CAISEWGMNTEAFF. The CDR3 nucleotides read TGTGCCATCAGTGAGTGGGGGATGAACACTGAAGCTTTCTTT.

The chain recombines TRBV29-1 with TRBJ2-3; TRBD2 aligns across 7 bases. This CDR3 has 14 residues. Germline V gene sequence: CDR1 SQVTM, CDR2 ANQGSEA. J lost 5 bases, V lost 7 bases, and 12 bases had no gene match. The CDR3 DNA is TGCAGCGCAAGAGGGGCGGGAGCAGTAGATACGCAGTATTTT. Translated: CSARGAGAVDTQYF.